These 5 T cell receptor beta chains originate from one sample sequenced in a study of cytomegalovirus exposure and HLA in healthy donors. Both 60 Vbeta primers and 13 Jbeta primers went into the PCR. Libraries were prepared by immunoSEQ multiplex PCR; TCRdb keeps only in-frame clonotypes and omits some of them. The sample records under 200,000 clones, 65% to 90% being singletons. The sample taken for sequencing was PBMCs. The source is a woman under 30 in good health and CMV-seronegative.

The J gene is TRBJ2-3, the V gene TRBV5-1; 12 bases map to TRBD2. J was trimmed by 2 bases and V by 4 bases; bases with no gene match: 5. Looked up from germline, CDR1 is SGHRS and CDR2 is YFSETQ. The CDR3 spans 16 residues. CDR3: CASSTGLAGTTDTQYF. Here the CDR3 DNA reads TGCGCCAGCAGCACTGGACTAGCGGGGACCACAGATACGCAGTATTTT.

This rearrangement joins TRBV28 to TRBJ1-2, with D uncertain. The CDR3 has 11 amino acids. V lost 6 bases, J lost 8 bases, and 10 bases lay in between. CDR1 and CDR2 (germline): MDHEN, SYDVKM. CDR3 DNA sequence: TGTGCCAGCAGGGTGGCGGGCGGCTACACCTTC. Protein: CASRVAGGYTF.

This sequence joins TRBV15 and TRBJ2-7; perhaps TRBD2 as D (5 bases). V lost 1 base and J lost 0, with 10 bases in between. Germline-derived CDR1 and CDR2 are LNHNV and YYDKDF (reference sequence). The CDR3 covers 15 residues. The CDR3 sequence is CATSRGKGSSYEQYF. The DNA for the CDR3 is TGTGCCACCAGCAGAGGTAAAGGGAGCTCCTACGAGCAGTACTTC.

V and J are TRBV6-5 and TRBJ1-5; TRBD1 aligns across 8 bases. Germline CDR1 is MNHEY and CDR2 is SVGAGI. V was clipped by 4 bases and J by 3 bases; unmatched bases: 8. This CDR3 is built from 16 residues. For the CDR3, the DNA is TGTGCCAGCAGTTCCAAAGGGACAGGAAACAATCAGCCCCAGCATTTT. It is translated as CASSSKGTGNNQPQHF.

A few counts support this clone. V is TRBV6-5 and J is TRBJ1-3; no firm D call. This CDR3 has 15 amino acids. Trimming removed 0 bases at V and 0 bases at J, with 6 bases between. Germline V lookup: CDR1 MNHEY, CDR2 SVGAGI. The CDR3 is CASSYSSPSGNTIYF. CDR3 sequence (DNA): TGTGCCAGCAGTTACTCGAGTCCCTCTGGAAACACCATATATTTT.